This T cell receptor (beta chain) was sequenced in a study of T cell changes during pregnancy in multiple sclerosis. The germline V gene has CDR1 SGDLS and CDR2 YYNGEE. The CDR3 length is 16 residues. J lost 3 bases, V lost 3 bases, and 6 bases had no gene match. Here immunoSEQ multiplex PCR was the method, and the copy in TCRdb shows in-frame clones only, minus some. The data show around 69,000 clones, roughly 91% seen once. This receptor was obtained from a female donor with multiple sclerosis, enrolled in a pregnancy study. The sample in question was CD8+ T cells from peripheral blood mononuclear cells, obtained before pregnancy. The chain uses TRBV9 and TRBJ2-5, with 12 bases fitting TRBD2. The CDR3 DNA is TGTGCCAGCAGCGACTCTAGCGGGGGGGCCGAAGAGACCCAGTACTTC. Residues: CASSDSSGGAEETQYF.